The 29 T cell receptor beta chains in this list originate from one sample, sequenced in a study of lymphopenia after photon versus proton radiotherapy. Data came from immunoSEQ multiplex PCR; TCRdb stores just in-frame clones and leaves some out. The repertoire holds around 150,000 clones, with around nine tenths as singletons. Source: peripheral blood, taken from a patient treated with photon-based radiotherapy. These receptors came from a man aged 45-65 years with gastric cancer.

The chain uses TRBV18 and TRBJ2-5; 7 bases fit TRBD1. With 6 bases clipped from V and 5 bases from J, the junction kept 15 bases outside the gene matches. The germline V gene has CDR1 KGHSH and CDR2 LQKENI. The CDR3 is 16 amino acids. CDR3 nucleotide sequence: TGTGCCAGCTCGTCCGGGACAGCCTTTGGTCGGGAGACCCAGTACTTC. This translates into CASSSGTAFGRETQYF. The complete variable domain, with remaining parts taken from reference TRBV18 and TRBJ2-5, reads NAGVMQNPRHLVRRRGQEARLRCSPMKGHSHVYWYRQLPEEGLKFMVYLQKENIIDESGMPKERFSAEFPKEGPSILRIQQVVRGDSAAYFCASSSGTAFGRETQYFGPGTRLLVL.

The CDR3 DNA follows: TGTGCCAGCAGTTTAGGGACAGGTAGCAATCAGCCCCAGCATTTT. Its translation: CASSLGTGSNQPQHF. The chain recombines TRBV6-1 with TRBJ1-5, with 8 bases identical to TRBD1. The V gene end was trimmed by 5 bases and the J gene end by 0 bases; junction bases not matched to a gene: 3. This CDR3 comprises 15 residues. The germline CDR1 and CDR2 sequences are MNHNS and SASEGT.

In its sample, this clone was seen once. The J gene is TRBJ1-5, the V gene TRBV11-2; the match to TRBD1 covers 10 bases. The V gene end was trimmed by 5 bases and the J gene end by 3 bases; junction bases not matched to a gene: 4. Germline CDR1 is SGHAT and CDR2 is FQNNGV. The CDR3 contains 15 residues. The CDR3 protein is CASSKGTGDNQPQHF. DNA for the CDR3: TGTGCCAGCAGCAAAGGGACAGGGGACAATCAGCCCCAGCATTTT. The variable domain in full, with the rest retrieved from reference TRBV11-2 and TRBJ1-5, is EAGVAQSPRYKIIEKRQSVAFWCNPISGHATLYWYQQILGQGPKLLIQFQNNGVVDDSQLPKDRFSAERLKGVDSTLKIQPAKLEDSAVYLCASSKGTGDNQPQHFGDGTRLSIL.

The J gene is TRBJ1-1, the V gene TRBV5-1, with D possibly being TRBD1 (5 bases). V lost 0 bases and J lost 3, with 9 bases in between. Germline loops: CDR1 SGHRS, CDR2 YFSETQ. CDR3 length: 14 residues. CDR3: CASSLVQGYTEAFF. The DNA of the CDR3 is TGCGCCAGCAGCTTGGTCCAGGGATACACTGAAGCTTTCTTT.

This clone was seen a single time. This chain connects TRBV11-2 to TRBJ2-7; no definite D call. The CDR3 has 11 residues. The germline V gene encodes CDR1 SGHAT and CDR2 FQNNGV. V lost 3 bases and J lost 5, with 5 bases in between. CDR3 protein: CASSFDNEQYF. CDR3 sequence (DNA): TGTGCCAGCAGCTTTGACAACGAGCAGTACTTC.

This chain connects TRBV6-5 to TRBJ1-1; 7 bases map to TRBD1. The CDR3 length is 15 residues. The V and J ends lost 6 bases and 0 bases, in that order; junction bases with no gene match: 7. Germline V lookup: CDR1 MNHEY, CDR2 SVGAGI. CDR3 sequence: CASRRDSVLNTEAFF. Here the CDR3 DNA reads TGTGCCAGCAGACGGGACAGTGTTTTGAACACTGAAGCTTTCTTT.

The J gene is TRBJ1-1, the V gene TRBV6-5; the D is unclear. The CDR3 has 12 residues. V dropped 6 bases and J dropped 1 base, with 6 bases sitting between them. From germline, CDR1 is MNHEY and CDR2 SVGAGI. CDR3 loop: CASRKGNTEAFF. In DNA, the CDR3 is TGTGCCAGCAGAAAAGGGAACACTGAAGCTTTCTTT.

The rearrangement uses TRBV30 and TRBJ2-1; weak D call: TRBD2 (10 bases). CDR3 size: 19 residues. Germline V gene lookup returns CDR1 GTSNPN and CDR2 SVGIG (reference sequence). Trimming removed 2 bases from V and 9 bases from J, with 32 bases in between. CDR3 sequence reads: CAWSRTGQGQREGPREQFF. The CDR3 region has the DNA TGTGCCTGGAGTCGAACGGGACAGGGCCAGCGGGAGGGTCCTCGTGAGCAGTTCTTC.

V and J are TRBV2 and TRBJ1-3; the D is unclear. This CDR3 spans 16 amino acids. Germline CDR1 and CDR2: SNHLY and FYNNEI. The V end was cut by 3 bases, the J end by 0 bases, with 12 bases between. The CDR3 is CASSEAFPLSGNTIYF. The DNA of the CDR3 is TGTGCCAGCAGTGAGGCCTTTCCTCTCTCTGGAAACACCATATATTTT.

This chain links TRBV7-2 with TRBJ1-2; unclear D gene. Deletions cut 5 bases from V and 7 bases from J, with 17 bases between. Germline V gives CDR1 SGHTA, CDR2 FQGNSA. The length of the CDR3 is 14 residues. DNA for the CDR3: TGTGCCAGCAGCCTGGACGCGGCGGCGAGTGGCTACACCTTC. It yields the protein CASSLDAAASGYTF.

This clone was detected only once. The chain employs TRBV5-4 and TRBJ2-7; tentatively, D is TRBD1 (6 bases). The germline V gene encodes CDR1 SGHNT and CDR2 YYREEE (reference sequence). Trimming left V 0 bases short and J 0 bases short, with 16 bases between. The CDR3 contains 17 residues. Here the CDR3 DNA reads TGTGCCAGCAGCTTGGTTGCACAGGGAATTAGCTCCTACGAGCAGTACTTC. Amino acid sequence: CASSLVAQGISSYEQYF.

The chain links TRBV7-2 to TRBJ2-7; D might be TRBD2 (6 bases). Germline V gene sequence: CDR1 SGHTA, CDR2 FQGNSA. Trimming removed 6 bases from V and 3 bases from J, with 12 bases in between. The CDR3 has 13 residues. Written as DNA, the CDR3 is TGTGCCAGCAGGATAGGTAGCGGCTACGAGCAGTACTTC. Its protein is CASRIGSGYEQYF.

V gene TRBV5-5 combines with J gene TRBJ1-4; maybe TRBD1 (6 bases). Germline-derived CDR1 and CDR2 are SGHKS and YYEKEE (reference sequence). Trimming removed 0 bases from V and 0 bases from J, with 12 bases in between. The CDR3 loop spans 17 amino acids. The CDR3 DNA reads as TGTGCCAGCAGCTTGGAGGGGACAACCGCAACTAATGAAAAACTGTTTTTT. Translating gives CASSLEGTTATNEKLFF. The full variable domain, rest sourced from reference TRBV5-5 and TRBJ1-4, is DAGVTQSPTHLIKTRGQQVTLRCSPISGHKSVSWYQQVLGQGPQFIFQYYEKEERGRGNFPDRFSARQFPNYSSELNVNALLLGDSALYLCASSLEGTTATNEKLFFGSGTQLSVL.

The chain carries TRBV19 and TRBJ2-7; TRBD1 matches at 7 bases. The trim removed 10 bases at V and 5 bases at J, leaving 11 bases unmatched. Germline lookup yields CDR1 LNHDA and CDR2 SQIVND (reference sequence). The CDR3 consists of 13 residues. The CDR3 is CATSTGFRNEQYF. The CDR3, as DNA: TGTGCCACCTCGACAGGGTTTAGGAACGAGCAGTACTTC. Full variable domain (rest looked up from reference TRBV19 and TRBJ2-7): DGGITQSPKYLFRKEGQNVTLSCEQNLNHDAMYWYRQDPGQGLRLIYYSQIVNDFQKGDIAEGYSVSREKKESFPLTVTSAQKNPTAFYLCATSTGFRNEQYFGPGTRLTVT.

J is TRBJ1-1 and V is TRBV29-1, with 7 bases aligning to TRBD1. The CDR3 is made up of 13 amino acids. Germline loops: CDR1 SQVTM, CDR2 ANQGSEA. J was trimmed by 6 bases and V by 5 bases; bases with no gene match: 9. The CDR3 sequence is CSVRKGGSAEAFF. As DNA, the CDR3 is TGCAGCGTTCGGAAAGGGGGCAGTGCTGAAGCTTTCTTT.

This clone was observed once. The junction departs from the called germline gene at one end, perhaps through a read error. This sequence joins TRBV19 and TRBJ2-7, with 11 bases identical to TRBD2. Germline V gene data show CDR1 as LNHDA and CDR2 as SQIVND (reference sequence). This CDR3 is 13 amino acids long. CDR3 sequence (DNA): TGTGCCAGTAGTACCGGACTAGCGGGCTCGGCGCACTTC. It codes for CASSTGLAGSAHF.

This chain joins TRBV30 and TRBJ2-1, with 11 bases aligning to TRBD2. The germline V gene encodes CDR1 GTSNPN and CDR2 SVGIG (reference sequence). V was clipped by 7 bases and J by 6 bases; unmatched bases: 2. The CDR3 length is 12 residues. This CDR3 reads CALAGGGNEQFF. CDR3 nucleotide sequence: TGTGCCTTAGCGGGAGGGGGCAATGAGCAGTTCTTC. The variable domain in full, with the rest retrieved from reference TRBV30 and TRBJ2-1, is SQTIHQWPATLVQPVGSPLSLECTVEGTSNPNLYWYRQAAGRGLQLLFYSVGIGQISSEVPQNLSASRPQDRQFILSSKKLLLSDSGFYLCALAGGGNEQFFGPGTRLTVL.

In this sample, this clone turned up a few times. This sequence joins TRBV7-3 and TRBJ2-1, with 7 bases aligning to TRBD2. The V gene end was trimmed by 5 bases and the J gene end by 5 bases; junction bases not matched to a gene: 12. This CDR3 region has 16 residues. The germline gives CDR1 SGHTA, CDR2 FQGTGA. CDR3 sequence reads: CASSLSGREYDNEQFF. CDR3 nucleotides: TGTGCCAGCAGCCTCTCGGGGCGGGAGTATGACAATGAGCAGTTCTTC. The entire variable domain, with the rest obtained from reference TRBV7-3 and TRBJ2-1, is as follows: GAGVSQTPSNKVTEKGKYVELRCDPISGHTALYWYRQSLGQGPEFLIYFQGTGAADDSGLPNDRFFAVRPEGSVSTLKIQRTERGDSAVYLCASSLSGREYDNEQFFGPGTRLTVL.

This rearrangement joins TRBV5-4 to TRBJ2-7; unclear D gene. This CDR3 has 15 residues. The V gene lost 0 bases and the J gene lost 0 bases, with 10 bases spanning the gap. Germline-derived CDR1 and CDR2 are SGHNT and YYREEE (reference sequence). The CDR3 region is CASSLAAGDSYEQYF. The DNA for the CDR3 is TGTGCCAGCAGCTTGGCGGCAGGAGACTCCTACGAGCAGTACTTC.

The chain couples TRBV7-6 to TRBJ1-3; possible D gene TRBD1, 5 bases. Trimming took off 2 bases at V and 1 base at J, with 21 bases between the two ends. CDR1 SGHVS and CDR2 FNYEAQ come from the germline V gene. This CDR3 is 19 amino acids long. CDR3 region: CASSLSTVSPAESGNTIYF. The CDR3 coding sequence is TGTGCCAGCAGCTTATCGACAGTATCCCCCGCAGAGTCTGGAAACACCATATATTTT.

The V and J genes are TRBV28 and TRBJ2-2; no firm D call. The CDR3 has 16 amino acids. Germline values: CDR1 MDHEN, CDR2 SYDVKM. V was pared by 2 bases and J by 0 bases, with 10 bases between. The DNA of the CDR3 is TGTGCCAGCAGTTTAGCACTAAGCACGAACACCGGGGAGCTGTTTTTT. As protein: CASSLALSTNTGELFF.

The J gene is TRBJ1-2, the V gene TRBV25-1, with 7 bases fitting TRBD1. Germline CDR1 MGHDK, CDR2 SYGVNS. This CDR3 spans 13 amino acids. J gave up 8 bases and V 5 bases, and 8 bases lay outside the gene matches. The CDR3 region has the DNA TGTGCCAGCAGTACAGGGGCCCAAATCGGCTACACCTTC. Translated: CASSTGAQIGYTF.

This clone was recorded once. The gene calls are TRBV10-3 and TRBJ1-2, with a possible D match to TRBD1 (5 bases). V lost 2 bases and J 4 bases, leaving 17 bases between the germline ends. The CDR3 runs to 16 residues. Per the germline V gene, CDR1 is ENHRY and CDR2 is SYGVKD. CDR3 sequence reads: CAISEPLSVGLYGYTF. CDR3 bases: TGTGCCATCAGTGAGCCACTCTCAGTGGGGCTCTATGGCTACACCTTC.

V is TRBV25-1 and J is TRBJ2-1; D perhaps matches TRBD2 (6 bases). Germline lookup yields CDR1 MGHDK and CDR2 SYGVNS. The ends were cut back, 3 bases at V and 14 bases at J, with 17 bases in the middle. The CDR3 totals 13 residues. CDR3 nucleotide sequence: TGTGCCAGCAGTGAGGGTGGTGGCGGGAATAAGTTCTTC. Amino acid sequence: CASSEGGGGNKFF.

This clone was detected only once. This rearrangement joins TRBV25-1 to TRBJ2-6; TRBD1 aligns across 7 bases. The V segment lost 6 bases and the J segment 0 bases; nucleotides outside the gene matches: 11. In germline, CDR1 is MGHDK, CDR2 SYGVNS. There are 18 residues in the CDR3. This CDR3 reads CASSSTGVTSSGANVLTF. In nucleotides, the CDR3 is TGTGCCAGCAGCTCAACAGGGGTGACGAGCTCTGGGGCCAACGTCCTGACTTTC.

This clone showed up just once. The chain combines TRBV4-3 with TRBJ1-2; D call uncertain. Germline values: CDR1 LGHNA, CDR2 YSLEER. The CDR3 is made up of 14 amino acids. Deletions cut 0 bases from V and 7 bases from J, with 12 bases between. The CDR3 nucleotides are TGCGCCAGCAGCCAAGATAATCGGGGAAGTGGCTACACCTTC. It specifies CASSQDNRGSGYTF.

The chain is built from TRBV7-2 and TRBJ2-7; TRBD2 is a possible D gene (5 bases). This CDR3 has 13 residues. CDR1 SGHTA and CDR2 FQGNSA come from the germline V gene. V lost 4 bases and J 1 base, leaving 8 bases between the germline ends. Here the CDR3 DNA reads TGTGCCAGCAGCTGGTCGGGATCCTACGAGCAGTACTTC. Its translation: CASSWSGSYEQYF.

This rearrangement joins TRBV19 to TRBJ1-1; D gene unclear. V was clipped by 5 bases and J by 0 bases, with 7 bases between them. There are 13 residues in the CDR3. Germline loops: CDR1 LNHDA, CDR2 SQIVND (reference sequence). The CDR3 reads CASSLGMNTEAFF. As DNA, the CDR3 is TGTGCCAGTAGTCTCGGGATGAACACTGAAGCTTTCTTT.

This clone was counted once. The chain links TRBV11-3 to TRBJ2-2; D remains ambiguous. CDR3 length equals 14 residues. With 2 bases removed from V and 1 base from J, the gap between germline ends came to 5 bases. CDR1 and CDR2 (germline): SGHNT, YENEEA. In DNA, the CDR3 is TGTGCCAGCAGCTTATACAGGAACACCGGGGAGCTGTTTTTT. Translated, it gives CASSLYRNTGELFF.